Following are 14 T cell receptor beta chains from one sample sequenced in a study of cytomegalovirus exposure and HLA in healthy donors. TCRdb keeps only in-frame clones here, not all; method: immunoSEQ multiplex PCR. Here the sample spans around 400,000 clones, about nine tenths being singletons. The specimen sequenced was PBMCs. Source of these receptors: a woman aged 18 to 35 in good health and CMV-seronegative.

The rearrangement joins TRBV2 to TRBJ2-7, with D possibly matching TRBD2 (6 bases). This CDR3 has 13 amino acids. V shed 7 bases and J shed 3 bases, with 13 bases lying between them. The germline V gene encodes CDR1 SNHLY and CDR2 FYNNEI. The CDR3 sequence is CASTPGSGYEQYF. CDR3 DNA: TGTGCCAGCACCCCGGGTAGCGGCTACGAGCAGTACTTC. The whole variable domain, filled in from reference TRBV2 and TRBJ2-7, reads EPEVTQTPSHQVTQMGQEVILRCVPISNHLYFYWYRQILGQKVEFLVSFYNNEISEKSEIFDDQFSVERPDGSNFTLKIRSTKLEDSAMYFCASTPGSGYEQYFGPGTRLTVT.

The rearrangement uses TRBV9 and TRBJ2-7; D may be TRBD2 (7 bases). Per the germline V gene, CDR1 is SGDLS and CDR2 is YYNGEE. The V gene lost 3 bases and the J gene lost 3 bases, with 13 bases spanning the gap. The CDR3 is 14 residues long. Here the CDR3 reads CASSDGGGNYEQYF. CDR3 nucleotide sequence: TGTGCCAGCAGCGACGGCGGGGGCAACTACGAGCAGTACTTC.

This chain uses TRBV7-6 with TRBJ2-3, with 11 nucleotides matching TRBD2. Trimming removed 5 bases from V and 2 bases from J; junction bases left unmatched: 9. Germline V gene sequence: CDR1 SGHVS, CDR2 FNYEAQ. CDR3 length equals 17 residues. The CDR3: CASSRPTSGGLTDTQYF. Written as DNA, the CDR3 is TGTGCCAGCAGCCGCCCCACTAGCGGGGGACTCACAGATACGCAGTATTTT.

This chain connects TRBV19 to TRBJ1-2; D unclear. V shed 0 bases and J shed 5 bases, with 7 bases lying between them. Germline CDR1 is LNHDA and CDR2 is SQIVND (reference sequence). The CDR3 contains 13 residues. The chain's CDR3 is CASSIDGNYGYTF. The DNA of the CDR3 is TGTGCCAGTAGTATAGACGGTAATTATGGCTACACCTTC.

The CDR3 sequence: CASSISGGQENEQFF. The DNA of the CDR3 is TGCGCCAGCAGTATATCGGGGGGCCAAGAGAATGAGCAGTTCTTC. This rearrangement joins TRBV5-1 to TRBJ2-1, with D perhaps TRBD2 (7 bases). The CDR3 has 15 amino acids. Per the germline V gene, CDR1 is SGHRS and CDR2 is YFSETQ. V lost 5 bases and J 7 bases, leaving 19 bases between the germline ends.

This clone came up a few times. V is TRBV5-1 and J is TRBJ2-7, with D perhaps TRBD2 (5 bases). The CDR3 extends over 12 amino acids. Germline lookup yields CDR1 SGHRS and CDR2 YFSETQ. V shed 3 bases and J shed 4 bases, with 8 bases lying between them. CDR3 region: CASSSPGYEQYF. CDR3 DNA: TGCGCCAGCAGCTCCCCGGGGTACGAGCAGTACTTC.

The chain combines TRBV11-2 with TRBJ2-5, with D possibly being TRBD1 (5 bases). The CDR3 length is 18 residues. Looked up from germline, CDR1 is SGHAT and CDR2 is FQNNGV. V was trimmed by 1 base and J by 1 base, leaving 19 bases between them. DNA for the CDR3: TGTGCCAGCAGCTTAGGGAGAAGGGGCCACCCACCCCAAGAGACCCAGTACTTC. It codes for CASSLGRRGHPPQETQYF.

The CDR3 loop reads CASSINPWREGPYEQYF. The CDR3 DNA follows: TGTGCCAGTAGTATAAACCCCTGGCGGGAGGGCCCCTACGAGCAGTACTTC. The V gene is TRBV19, the J gene TRBJ2-7, with TRBD2 identical over 9 bases. This CDR3 is built from 17 residues. The V and J ends lost 2 bases and 2 bases, in that order; junction bases with no gene match: 10. CDR1 and CDR2 (germline): LNHDA, SQIVND (reference sequence).

In this sample, this clone turned up a few times. This sequence joins TRBV19 and TRBJ1-2; tentatively, D is TRBD1 (5 bases). Between the trimmed V and J ends, which lost 4 bases and 0 bases, there was a span of 9 bases. This CDR3 region has 14 residues. From germline, CDR1 is LNHDA and CDR2 SQIVND (reference sequence). This CDR3 reads CASSTGLANYGYTF. The CDR3 nucleotides read TGTGCCAGTAGTACAGGGCTAGCTAACTATGGCTACACCTTC.

This chain connects TRBV27 to TRBJ2-7; 10 bases agree with TRBD2. Trimming took 5 bases from V and 3 from J; bases not matched to a gene: 4. The CDR3 covers 14 residues. CDR1 is MNHEY, CDR2 SMNVEV, per germline (reference sequence). CDR3 region: CASSASGGGYEQYF. The CDR3 nucleotides read TGTGCCAGCAGTGCTAGCGGGGGAGGCTACGAGCAGTACTTC.

This sequence joins TRBV5-4 and TRBJ2-2, with a possible D match to TRBD2 (7 bases). The CDR3 covers 16 residues. Trimming cost V 7 bases and J 7 bases, with 23 bases left between them. The germline V gene has CDR1 SGHNT and CDR2 YYREEE (reference sequence). DNA of the CDR3: TGTGCCAGCGGTTACGAGGGGCGGGGGCCCGGCGGGGAGCTGTTTTTT. Translating it yields CASGYEGRGPGGELFF.

This chain connects TRBV27 to TRBJ2-7; no definite D call. Trimming left V 0 bases short and J 3 bases short, with 6 bases between. The CDR3 runs 13 residues. Germline lookup yields CDR1 MNHEY and CDR2 SMNVEV (reference sequence). CDR3 sequence (DNA): TGTGCCAGCAGTTTATCCCCCTACTACGAGCAGTACTTC. This translates into CASSLSPYYEQYF.

V and J are TRBV12-5 and TRBJ2-6; no definite D call. Germline CDR1 and CDR2: LGHNT and FRNRAP. V shed 6 bases and J shed 0 bases, with 9 bases lying between them. The CDR3 consists of 15 residues. For the CDR3, the DNA is TGTGCTAGTGGCCCCACAATCTCTGGGGCCAACGTCCTGACTTTC. It translates to CASGPTISGANVLTF.

As DNA, the CDR3 is TGTGCCAGCAGTTCCCGACTAAAACGGGGCTACACCTTC. As protein: CASSSRLKRGYTF. The chain recombines TRBV28 with TRBJ1-2; D not certain. Trimming stripped 4 bases from V and 8 bases from J, with 14 bases between. CDR1 and CDR2 from the germline V gene are MDHEN and SYDVKM. The CDR3 is made up of 13 amino acids.